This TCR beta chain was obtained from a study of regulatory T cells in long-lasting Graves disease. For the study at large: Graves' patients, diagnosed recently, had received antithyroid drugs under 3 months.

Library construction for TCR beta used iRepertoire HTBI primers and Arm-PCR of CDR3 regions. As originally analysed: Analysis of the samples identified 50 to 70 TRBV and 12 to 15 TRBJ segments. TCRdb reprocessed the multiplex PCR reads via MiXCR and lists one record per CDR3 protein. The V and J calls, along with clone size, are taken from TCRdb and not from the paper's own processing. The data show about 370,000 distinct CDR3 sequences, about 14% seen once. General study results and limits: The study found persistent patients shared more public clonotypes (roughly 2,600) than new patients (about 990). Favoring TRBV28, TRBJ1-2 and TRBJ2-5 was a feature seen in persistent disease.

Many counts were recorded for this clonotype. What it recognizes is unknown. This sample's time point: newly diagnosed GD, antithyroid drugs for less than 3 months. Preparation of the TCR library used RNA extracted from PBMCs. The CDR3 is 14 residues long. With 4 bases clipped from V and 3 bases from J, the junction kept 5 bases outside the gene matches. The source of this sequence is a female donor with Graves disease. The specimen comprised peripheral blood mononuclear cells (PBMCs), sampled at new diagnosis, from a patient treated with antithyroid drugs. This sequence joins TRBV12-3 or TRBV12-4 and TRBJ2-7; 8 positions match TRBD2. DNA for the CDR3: TGTGCCAGCAGTTCAACTAGCGGTAACTACGAGCAGTACTTC. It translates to CASSSTSGNYEQYF.